Given below is one T cell receptor (beta chain) in context. These data come from a study of control samples from healthy donors and cancer patients. With 3 bases removed from V and 8 bases from J, the gap between germline ends came to 14 bases. The V gene's germline CDR1 is SGDLS and CDR2 YYNGEE. There are 13 residues in the CDR3. Using immunoSEQ multiplex PCR, the repertoire was profiled, and TCRdb retains in-frame clones only, with some absent. In the table there are roughly 180,000 clones, under 95% of which are singletons. J is TRBJ1-2 and V is TRBV9, with D maybe TRBD1 (5 bases). The clonotype was recovered from a woman under 30 in good health. The sequenced sample was blood. CDR3 DNA sequence: TGTGCCAGCAGCGAAGAGGGGCCTGGAGGCTACACCTTC. It translates to CASSEEGPGGYTF.